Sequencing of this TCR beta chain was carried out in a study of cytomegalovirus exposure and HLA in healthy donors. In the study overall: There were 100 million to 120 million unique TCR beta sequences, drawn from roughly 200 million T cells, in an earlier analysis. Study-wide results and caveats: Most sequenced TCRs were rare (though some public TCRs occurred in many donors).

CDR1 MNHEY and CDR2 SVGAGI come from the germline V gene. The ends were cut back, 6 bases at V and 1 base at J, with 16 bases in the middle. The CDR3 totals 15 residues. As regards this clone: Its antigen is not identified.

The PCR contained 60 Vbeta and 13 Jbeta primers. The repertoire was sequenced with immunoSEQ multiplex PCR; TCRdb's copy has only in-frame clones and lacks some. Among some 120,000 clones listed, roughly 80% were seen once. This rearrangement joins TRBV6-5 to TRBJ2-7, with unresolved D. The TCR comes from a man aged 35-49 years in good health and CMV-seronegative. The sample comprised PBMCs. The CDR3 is CASRMTESASYEQYF. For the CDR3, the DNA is TGTGCCAGCAGGATGACCGAGAGCGCTTCCTACGAGCAGTACTTC.